These 5 T cell receptor beta chains originate from one sample sequenced in a study of shared clonotypes between healthy human individuals. Clones were read by immunoSEQ multiplex PCR, and TCRdb kept only the in-frame ones, dropping some. The sample yields approximately 2,000,000 clones, 80% to 95% seen once. Sequenced: naive CD4+ T cells from PBMCs. Documented subset: CD45RA+ positively selected. The origin of the receptors is a man younger than 30 in good health. Some clones in this sample may be carry-over from other donors' samples.

The chain has TRBV7-6 and TRBJ1-1; maybe TRBD1 (5 bases). CDR1 SGHVS and CDR2 FNYEAQ come from the germline V gene. The CDR3 runs 16 residues. V was pared by 5 bases and J by 1 base, with 17 bases between. The CDR3, as DNA: TGTGCCAGCAGCCTGACCTCCGGACATCCGAACACTGAAGCTTTCTTT. Translating it yields CASSLTSGHPNTEAFF.

The V gene is TRBV28, the J gene TRBJ2-1, with 9 positions matching TRBD2. With V trimmed by 5 bases and J by 5 bases, 7 bases remained unmatched. The CDR3 has 15 amino acids. CDR1 and CDR2 (germline): MDHEN, SYDVKM. The DNA of the CDR3 is TGTGCCAGCAGTCGGCGGCTAGCGGGGAACAATGAGCAGTTCTTC. It yields the protein CASSRRLAGNNEQFF.

The chain combines TRBV6-1 with TRBJ2-2; possibly TRBD1 or TRBD2 for D (6 bases each). V lost 3 bases, J lost 6 bases, and 14 bases lay in between. The CDR3 is 15 amino acids. Germline V gene sequence: CDR1 MNHNS, CDR2 SASEGT. The CDR3 DNA follows: TGTGCCAGCAGTGAGTGGGGGGCGCAGGCCGGGGAGCTGTTTTTT. Amino acid sequence: CASSEWGAQAGELFF.

The V gene is TRBV9, the J gene TRBJ1-1; a weak D match, TRBD1 (5 bases). CDR1 is SGDLS and CDR2 is YYNGEE in the germline V gene. V shed 0 bases and J shed 4 bases, with 16 bases lying between them. The CDR3 sequence is 16 residues long. In DNA, the CDR3 is TGTGCCAGCAGCGTAGTAGGGGCAGTTTCCTTCACTGAAGCTTTCTTT. As protein: CASSVVGAVSFTEAFF. The full variable domain, in which reference TRBV9 and TRBJ1-1 provide the parts outside the CDR3, is DSGVTQTPKHLITATGQRVTLRCSPRSGDLSVYWYQQSLDQGLQFLIQYYNGEERAKGNILERFSAQQFPDLHSELNLSSLELGDSALYFCASSVVGAVSFTEAFFGQGTRLTVV.

This clone was detected only a few times. The chain combines TRBV10-3 with TRBJ2-5, with a weak D call TRBD2 (6 bases). CDR3 length: 12 amino acids. Trimming cost V 7 bases and J 4 bases, with 10 bases left between them. The germline CDR1 and CDR2 sequences are ENHRY and SYGVKD. The CDR3 sequence: CAIKDSGETQYF. The CDR3 nucleotides are TGTGCCATCAAGGATAGCGGAGAGACCCAGTACTTC.